The table lists the clone carrying this TCR beta chain with a count of one. Its antigen is currently unknown. These data originate in a study of CD8+CD57+ T cells in acquired aplastic anemia. Study results and limitations: About 30 CD8+ CDR3 sequences occurred in both the patients and the controls.

An expansion of CD8+CD57+ cells by flow cytometry had been shown in patients chosen for sequencing. No therapy was given to patients before blood sampling. The template used for profiling TCR beta VDJ and CDR3 was genomic DNA. TCRdb redid the calling of the reads with MiXCR, one entry per CDR3 protein. The table includes about 120,000 distinct CDR3 sequences, approximately 61% detected once. The sequenced sample consisted of sorted CD4+, CD8+, or CD8+CD57+ T cells (not recorded which) from PBMCs. The sequence derives from a human donor with aplastic anemia.

The CDR3 region has the DNA TGTGCCAGCAGCTTAGAGGGACAGAGCTATGGCTACACCTTC. Its translation: CASSLEGQSYGYTF. The rearrangement joins TRBV7-2 to TRBJ1-2, with 7 positions matching TRBD1. The CDR3 sequence is 14 residues long. Germline CDR1 SGHTA, CDR2 FQGNSA. V was clipped by 1 base and J by 4 bases; unmatched bases: 3.